The 5 T cell receptor beta chains given below trace back to one sample, sequenced in a study of pediatric ulcerative colitis. Data came from immunoSEQ multiplex PCR; TCRdb stores just in-frame clones and leaves some out. The sample includes tens of thousands of clones, around four fifths of them seen just once. The sample consisted of blood. These receptors were taken from a girl under 18 with moderate ulcerative colitis.

The chain combines TRBV5-5 with TRBJ1-3; D unclear. CDR3 length: 14 residues. CDR1 is SGHKS and CDR2 is YYEKEE in the germline V gene (reference sequence). The V end lost 4 bases, the J end lost 4 bases, and 12 bases lay between the germline ends. Written as DNA, the CDR3 is TGTGCCAGCAGCCCCGGGCCTTCAGGAAACACCATATATTTT. It encodes CASSPGPSGNTIYF.

The V and J genes are TRBV10-2 and TRBJ2-1; tentative D call: TRBD2 (6 bases). The CDR3 has 14 residues. Germline V gene lookup returns CDR1 WSHSY and CDR2 SAAADI. Between the trimmed V and J ends, which lost 4 bases and 8 bases, there was a span of 15 bases. CDR3 sequence: CASSVGGPQDEQFF. CDR3 DNA: TGCGCCAGCAGTGTAGGAGGGCCGCAGGATGAGCAGTTCTTC.

The chain employs TRBV11-2 and TRBJ2-1, with no clear D. Trimming removed 4 bases at V and 0 bases at J, with 16 bases between. Germline assignment: CDR1 SGHAT and CDR2 FQNNGV. CDR3 length: 17 residues. The CDR3 DNA follows: TGTGCCAGCAGCTCCGCCCTGACCCGGAGCTCCTACAATGAGCAGTTCTTC. Protein: CASSSALTRSSYNEQFF.

The J gene is TRBJ2-6, the V gene TRBV19; D is ambiguous. The V end lost 6 bases, the J end lost 0 bases, and 6 bases lay between the germline ends. CDR3 length equals 14 residues. The V gene's germline CDR1 is LNHDA and CDR2 SQIVND (reference sequence). The CDR3 region is CASRGHSGANVLTF. DNA for the CDR3: TGTGCCAGTAGGGGCCACTCTGGGGCCAACGTCCTGACTTTC.

The chain couples TRBV7-8 to TRBJ1-5; TRBD1 might be the D (5 bases). The V gene lost 5 bases and the J gene lost 6 bases, with 11 bases spanning the gap. This CDR3 has 13 amino acids. Germline-derived CDR1 and CDR2 are SGHVS and FQNEAQ. The CDR3 DNA sequence: TGTGCCAGCAGCCCTCCAGGGCCTCAGCCCCAGCATTTT. This codes for CASSPPGPQPQHF.